The sequence of this T cell receptor (beta chain) was determined in a study of Graves' ophthalmopathy and Graves' hyperthyroidism. General study findings and limits: Clonotypes were expanded in thyroid at above 0.001 frequency, and most also appeared in blood.

As the template, RNA transcripts were used to amplify TCR beta CDR3 regions. First-round RT-PCR employed HTBI primers, with a second-round multiplex PCR after it. TCRdb re-derived calls from the multiplex PCR reads in MiXCR, one entry per CDR3 protein. The data contain over 200,000 distinct CDR3 sequences, under 30% of them singletons. Concerning this clonotype: What it recognizes is unknown.

The source of this sequence is a man aged 50-60 years with Graves' ophthalmopathy. Input material: peripheral blood.

The CDR3 spells CASSLRDRGEAFF. CDR3 in DNA: TGTGCCAGCAGCTTAAGGGACAGGGGTGAAGCTTTCTTT. The chain employs TRBV7-3 and TRBJ1-1; 10 bases align to TRBD1. CDR1 SGHTA and CDR2 FQGTGA come from the germline V gene. The CDR3 length is 13 residues. The J segment lost 7 bases and the V segment lost 1 base, leaving 0 bases of the junction unmatched.